Described below is a single TCR beta chain sequence and its context. This sample stems from a study of T cell changes during pregnancy in multiple sclerosis. This table comes from immunoSEQ multiplex PCR, and its TCRdb copy is limited to in-frame clones, with some not included. Here the sample spans 55,000 to 85,000 clones, 90% to 95% being singletons. Trimming stripped 0 bases from V and 4 bases from J, with 13 bases between. The CDR3 contains 15 residues. Germline CDR1 and CDR2: SGHRS and YFSETQ. The TCR was taken from a female donor with multiple sclerosis, enrolled in a pregnancy study. The specimen was peripheral blood, collected in the third trimester of pregnancy. V is TRBV5-1 and J is TRBJ1-1; D not resolved. The CDR3 bases are TGCGCCAGCAGCTTGGATATTCCGGGGAGCACTGAAGCTTTCTTT. It codes for CASSLDIPGSTEAFF.